Each of the 29 T cell receptor beta chains below was sequenced from the same sample in a study of CD8 T cells in ankylosing spondylitis (dated by TCRdb to about 2017). Library prep was done by 5' RACE. Instrument on record: Illumina HiSeq 2500. TCRdb took the public reads, trimmed them with fastp at Q25, ran MiXCR for clone calling and kept in-frame beta chains. Each CDR3 protein gets just one entry, which takes the most common genes and DNA from the rows behind it. Counted in this sample were roughly 700,000 distinct CDR3 sequences; roughly 19% of them appeared once. 15% to 20% of the sample is in the top ten clones. What the authors observed across the whole study: A TCR beta motif of about eight highly homologous amino acid variants appeared characteristic of blood from ankylosing spondylitis patients.

For these receptors, no antigen is known. The sample consisted of blood, either unsorted or a sorted T cell fraction (not recorded which). The receptor source for this set is a male donor with ankylosing spondylitis.

The rearrangement joins TRBV7-8 to TRBJ1-5, with D maybe TRBD1 (5 bases). Deletions cut 4 bases from V and 2 bases from J, with 18 bases between. The CDR3 runs 17 residues. Germline lookup yields CDR1 SGHVS and CDR2 FQNEAQ. CDR3 in amino acids: CASSSHRGTLGNQPQHF. The DNA of the CDR3 is TGTGCCAGCAGCTCCCATCGTGGGACCCTGGGCAATCAGCCCCAGCATTTT. Variable domain in full (rest from reference TRBV7-8 and TRBJ1-5): GAGVSQSPRYKVAKRGQDVALRCDPISGHVSLFWYQQALGQGPEFLTYFQNEAQLDKSGLPSDRFFAERPEGSVSTLKIQRTQQEDSAVYLCASSSHRGTLGNQPQHFGDGTRLSIL.

This clonotype was picked up a small number of times. The rearrangement uses TRBV29-1 and TRBJ2-5; the D is unclear. Germline loops: CDR1 SQVTM, CDR2 ANQGSEA. This CDR3 is built from 14 residues. The ends were cut back, 4 bases at V and 3 bases at J, with 15 bases in the middle. CDR3 loop: CSVVAQSIEETQYF. The CDR3 DNA reads as TGCAGCGTTGTGGCCCAGTCCATCGAAGAGACCCAGTACTTC.

This chain uses TRBV29-1 with TRBJ2-5; either TRBD1 or TRBD2 may fit D (5 bases each). Germline CDR1 reads SQVTM; CDR2 reads ANQGSEA. V was cut by 1 base and J by 5 bases, with 14 bases left in between. The length of the CDR3 is 14 residues. The CDR3 bases are TGCAGCGTTGAAGCCCCGGAGGCAGGGGAGACCCAGTACTTC. It encodes CSVEAPEAGETQYF.

This clonotype appeared a few times. The V call is TRBV12-3 or TRBV12-4, the J call TRBJ2-7; 8 bases line up with TRBD1. The CDR3 is 18 amino acids. After removal of 2 bases from V and 0 bases from J, the junction contained 12 bases not matched to a gene. The DNA of the CDR3 is TGTGCCAGCAGTTTAACCCGGACAGGGTTAGGGGGCTCCTACGAGCAGTACTTC. Its translation: CASSLTRTGLGGSYEQYF.

The rearrangement joins TRBV28 to TRBJ2-4; no clear D. The V end lost 2 bases, the J end lost 0 bases, and 11 bases lay between the germline ends. The germline CDR1 and CDR2 sequences are MDHEN and SYDVKM. CDR3 length equals 16 residues. The CDR3 sequence: CASSLIQELAKNIQYF. The CDR3 nucleotides are TGTGCCAGCAGTTTAATCCAAGAGCTAGCCAAAAACATTCAGTACTTC.

This clonotype was detected only a few times. J is TRBJ2-2 and V is TRBV28; no firm D call. Germline CDR1 reads MDHEN; CDR2 reads SYDVKM. This CDR3 comprises 13 residues. Between the trimmed V and J ends, which lost 3 bases and 4 bases, there was a span of 6 bases. The CDR3 DNA reads as TGTGCCAGCAGTTTTGGTTTCACCGGGGAGCTGTTTTTT. This translates into CASSFGFTGELFF.

The V gene is TRBV15, the J gene TRBJ2-3; 12 bases are shared with TRBD2. CDR3 length: 18 amino acids. J gave up 1 base and V 1 base, and 6 bases lay outside the gene matches. Germline V gene data show CDR1 as LNHNV and CDR2 as YYDKDF (reference sequence). This chain's CDR3 is CATSRGLAGGLGTDTQYF. The CDR3 nucleotides read TGTGCCACCAGCAGAGGGCTAGCGGGAGGGTTGGGCACAGATACGCAGTATTTT. The entire variable domain, with the rest obtained from reference TRBV15 and TRBJ2-3, is as follows: DAMVIQNPRYQVTQFGKPVTLSCSQTLNHNVMYWYQQKSSQAPKLLFHYYDKDFNNEADTPDNFQSRRPNTSFCFLDIRSPGLGDTAMYLCATSRGLAGGLGTDTQYFGPGTRLTVL.

The V gene is TRBV5-1, the J gene TRBJ1-2; D is undetermined. The CDR3 has 13 amino acids. Germline V gene data show CDR1 as SGHRS and CDR2 as YFSETQ. The V end was cut by 0 bases, the J end by 3 bases, with 6 bases between. CDR3 nucleotides: TGCGCCAGCAGCTTGGACAGCCACTATGGCTACACCTTC. Translating it yields CASSLDSHYGYTF.

The chain joins TRBV24-1 to TRBJ2-3, with 9 bases identical to TRBD1. Trimming took 7 bases from V and 6 from J; bases not matched to a gene: 4. The CDR3 spans 13 residues. Germline assignment: CDR1 KGHDR and CDR2 SFDVKD. CDR3 bases: TGTGCCACCAGAGGACAGGGGTCGGATACGCAGTATTTT. It codes for CATRGQGSDTQYF.

This sequence joins TRBV20-1 and TRBJ2-7; D gene unclear. V lost 4 bases and J lost 0, with 13 bases in between. The CDR3 extends over 14 amino acids. The germline gives CDR1 DFQATT, CDR2 SNEGSKA (reference sequence). The CDR3 reads CSAIRPESSYEQYF. The CDR3 region has the DNA TGCAGTGCTATCCGGCCAGAAAGCTCCTACGAGCAGTACTTC.

In its sample, this clonotype was seen many times. This chain joins TRBV5-1 and TRBJ2-7; TRBD2 aligns across 11 bases. The germline V gene encodes CDR1 SGHRS and CDR2 YFSETQ. The length of the CDR3 is 15 residues. The junction had 6 bases not matched to a gene; V was cut back by 4 bases and J by 3 bases. The CDR3 is CASSELAGALYEQYF. CDR3 nucleotide sequence: TGCGCCAGCAGCGAACTAGCGGGAGCCCTCTACGAGCAGTACTTC.

This clonotype was counted only a few times. The V call is TRBV24-1, the J call TRBJ2-3; D tentatively reads TRBD1 or TRBD2 (5 bases each). Germline assignment: CDR1 KGHDR and CDR2 SFDVKD. CDR3 size: 16 residues. Between the trimmed V and J ends, which lost 4 bases and 7 bases, there was a span of 20 bases. The CDR3 DNA sequence: TGTGCCACCAGTGACCCGATCCGGGACCTTGTTTATACGCAGTATTTT. This encodes CATSDPIRDLVYTQYF.

The CDR3 bases are TGTGCCAGCAGCACCGGGACAGGGCACTACAATGAGCAGTTCTTC. Translated: CASSTGTGHYNEQFF. V usage is TRBV7-3 and J usage is TRBJ2-1; TRBD1 aligns across 9 bases. V shed 5 bases, J shed 3 bases, and the junction held 5 bases outside the gene matches. Germline CDR1 SGHTA, CDR2 FQGTGA. The CDR3 has 15 residues.

In this sample, this clonotype turned up a few times. The gene calls are TRBV7-9 and TRBJ2-5; no clear D. This CDR3 is 11 amino acids long. Germline values: CDR1 SEHNR, CDR2 FQNEAQ (reference sequence). V was cut by 3 bases and J by 6 bases, with 5 bases left in between. In DNA form, the CDR3 reads TGTGCCAGCAGCTTCGGCCAGACCCAGTACTTC. This gives the protein CASSFGQTQYF. The full variable domain, with the rest looked up from reference TRBV7-9 and TRBJ2-5, is DTGVSQNPRHKITKRGQNVTFRCDPISEHNRLYWYRQTLGQGPEFLTYFQNEAQLEKSRLLSDRFSAERPKGSFSTLEIQRTEQGDSAMYLCASSFGQTQYFGPGTRLLVL.

In this sample, this clonotype turned up many times. The V call is TRBV4-3, the J call TRBJ2-7; D is unresolved. V gave up 1 base and J gave up 0 bases, with 7 bases separating them. Germline CDR1 LGHNA, CDR2 YSLEER. The CDR3 extends over 14 amino acids. In nucleotides, the CDR3 is TGCGCCAGCAGCCAAGGACGGAACTCCTACGAGCAGTACTTC. Translation gives CASSQGRNSYEQYF.

The chain joins TRBV20-1 to TRBJ2-5; 10 bases are shared with TRBD2. The germline V gene encodes CDR1 DFQATT and CDR2 SNEGSKA (reference sequence). Germline trimming cut 3 bases from V and 2 bases from J; bases unmatched to any gene: 9. The CDR3 loop spans 16 amino acids. The CDR3 is CSASGEGLAFQETQYF. The CDR3 bases are TGCAGTGCTAGCGGTGAGGGACTAGCGTTTCAAGAGACCCAGTACTTC.

In this sample, this clonotype turned up a few times. The chain joins TRBV12-3 or TRBV12-4 to TRBJ2-1; 7 nucleotides line up with TRBD1. With 7 bases clipped from V and 7 bases from J, the junction kept 13 bases outside the gene matches. The CDR3 contains 15 residues. DNA for the CDR3: TGTGCCAGCACCTTACAGGGGTCTACCGCGAATGAGCAGTTCTTC. This gives the protein CASTLQGSTANEQFF.

This clonotype appeared a few times. The V gene is TRBV10-3, the J gene TRBJ1-5; D is unclear. Per the germline V gene, CDR1 is ENHRY and CDR2 is SYGVKD. The CDR3 is made up of 12 amino acids. Trimming removed 5 bases from V and 7 bases from J, with 9 bases in between. The CDR3 protein is CAISSPRQPQHF. DNA of the CDR3: TGTGCCATCAGTAGTCCGAGGCAGCCCCAGCATTTT.

V gene TRBV27 combines with J gene TRBJ1-5; D is perhaps TRBD1 (5 bases). Germline values: CDR1 MNHEY, CDR2 SMNVEV (reference sequence). The V and J ends lost 5 bases and 6 bases respectively, with 17 bases between them. The CDR3 length is 15 residues. CDR3 sequence: CASSPQPGSSQPQHF. The CDR3 DNA sequence: TGTGCCAGCAGTCCCCAACCAGGGTCGAGTCAGCCCCAGCATTTT.

The chain employs TRBV5-1 and TRBJ1-1; D gene ambiguous. Per the germline V gene, CDR1 is SGHRS and CDR2 is YFSETQ. This CDR3 contains 15 residues. The germline V and J ends were trimmed by 1 base and 2 bases, with 12 bases remaining between them. The CDR3 sequence is CASSLLDTINTEAFF. CDR3 nucleotides: TGCGCCAGCAGCTTGCTAGACACAATCAACACTGAAGCTTTCTTT.

CDR3 DNA sequence: TGCAGTGCTAGAGTCGGGCGGAGCGGAACCTACGAGCAGTACTTC. It codes for CSARVGRSGTYEQYF. This chain connects TRBV20-1 to TRBJ2-7; a possible D gene is TRBD2 (5 bases). The V end was cut by 1 base, the J end by 2 bases, with 15 bases between. Germline V gene sequence: CDR1 DFQATT, CDR2 SNEGSKA (reference sequence). CDR3 length: 15 residues.

The rearrangement uses TRBV29-1 and TRBJ2-7; D may be TRBD1 (6 bases). The V and J ends lost 4 bases and 2 bases respectively, with 18 bases between them. Germline assignment: CDR1 SQVTM and CDR2 ANQGSEA. The CDR3 contains 15 residues. In DNA, the CDR3 is TGCAGCGTTGCCAATTATACAGGGCTCGCCTACGAGCAGTACTTC. This gives the protein CSVANYTGLAYEQYF.

The V call is TRBV20-1, the J call TRBJ2-5; D assignment may be TRBD1 or TRBD2 (5 bases each). Germline values: CDR1 DFQATT, CDR2 SNEGSKA (reference sequence). The CDR3 sequence is 14 residues long. The V end was cut by 1 base, the J end by 7 bases, with 16 bases between. CDR3 DNA: TGCAGTGCTAGAGCTAACAGAGCCGGGGCGACCCAGTACTTC. Its protein is CSARANRAGATQYF.

The chain carries TRBV6-2 or TRBV6-3 and TRBJ2-5, with 8 bases that match TRBD1. Trimming at V came to 7 bases and at J to 3 bases, leaving 1 base not matched to a gene. This CDR3 region has 12 residues. Germline V gene data show CDR1 as MNHEY and CDR2 as SVGEGT. CDR3: CASKDREETQYF. CDR3 DNA sequence: TGTGCCAGCAAGGACAGGGAAGAGACCCAGTACTTC.

The sample holds a few counts of this clonotype. The chain is built from TRBV5-4 and TRBJ2-3; 12 nucleotides line up with TRBD1. Germline V gives CDR1 SGHNT, CDR2 YYREEE (reference sequence). This CDR3 spans 15 amino acids. Germline trimming cut 4 bases from V and 6 bases from J; bases unmatched to any gene: 6. The CDR3 DNA follows: TGTGCCAGCAGCCTGGGACAGGGGGCGCGGGATACGCAGTATTTT. It is translated as CASSLGQGARDTQYF.

The V gene is TRBV5-1, the J gene TRBJ2-3; D gene uncertain. CDR3 length equals 13 residues. CDR1 and CDR2 from the germline V gene are SGHRS and YFSETQ. V lost 4 bases to trimming and J lost 8 bases, with 14 bases between them. The CDR3 coding sequence is TGCGCCAGCAGCACCAACTCTGGGCCTACGCAGTATTTT. It specifies CASSTNSGPTQYF.

This clonotype was seen a handful of times. This chain's CDR3 is CASSNKRPDTEAFF. The CDR3 bases are TGTGCCAGCAGCAACAAAAGACCAGACACTGAAGCTTTCTTT. The rearrangement joins TRBV12-3 or TRBV12-4 to TRBJ1-1, with unresolved D. The CDR3 sequence is 14 residues long. The V end was cut by 6 bases, the J end by 3 bases, with 14 bases between.

V usage is TRBV6-2 or TRBV6-3 and J usage is TRBJ2-2; D ambiguous. The ends were cut back, 2 bases at V and 4 bases at J, with 5 bases in the middle. The CDR3 sequence is 13 residues long. CDR1 MNHEY and CDR2 SVGEGT come from the germline V gene. The CDR3 protein is CASSYMSTGELFF. The CDR3 DNA reads TGTGCCAGCAGTTACATGAGCACCGGGGAGCTGTTTTTT.

V usage is TRBV4-1 and J usage is TRBJ2-2, with D possibly being TRBD2 (6 bases). The V gene lost 0 bases and the J gene lost 0 bases, with 14 bases spanning the gap. CDR3 size: 18 residues. In germline, CDR1 is MGHRA, CDR2 YSYEKL. Here the CDR3 DNA reads TGCGCCAGCAGCCAAGATGGGCGGGGCAGGGCGAACACCGGGGAGCTGTTTTTT. This gives the protein CASSQDGRGRANTGELFF.